These T cell receptor beta chains were read from a single sample in a study of T cells in Graves' hyperthyroidism and ophthalmopathy. Each CDR3 protein gets one entry after TCRdb re-called the multiplex PCR reads with MiXCR. The sample gives some 580,000 distinct CDR3 sequences, around 15% of which show up once; 2.5% to 4% is in the top ten. The sequencing input was blood. These receptors came from a woman aged 40 to 55 with Graves' ophthalmopathy. The CDR3 runs from the conserved cysteine through the conserved F or W. A D gene is named only where the DNA matches it firmly. Size is stated for part of the rows, as once, few or many counts, or as a class when the clone is expanded.

>TRBV11-2|many|TRBJ2-1|TRBD2
CASSLDLAGEYSEQFF
TGTGCCAGCAGCTTAGACCTAGCGGGAGAATATAGTGAGCAGTTCTTC
>TRBV2|few|TRBJ1-4|-
CASNRQPNEKLFF
TGTGCCAGCAATAGACAACCAAATGAAAAACTGTTTTTT
>TRBV30|many|TRBJ1-1|-
CAWRRGNTEAFF
TGTGCCTGGAGACGTGGGAACACTGAAGCTTTCTTT
>TRBV10-1|few|TRBJ1-2|TRBD1
CASIADREVRGYTF
TGCGCCAGCATAGCGGACAGGGAGGTCAGAGGCTACACCTTC
>TRBV19|-|TRBJ1-5|-
CASSKEGQLSNQPQHF
TGTGCCAGTAGTAAGGAAGGACAGCTTAGCAATCAGCCCCAGCATTTT
>TRBV5-1|many|TRBJ2-2|-
CASSPYPAGGTGELFF
TGCGCCAGCAGCCCCTATCCGGCCGGGGGCACCGGGGAGCTGTTTTTT
>TRBV7-3|once|TRBJ2-2|TRBD1
CASSLRGDRLSGELFF
TGTGCCAGCAGCTTAAGAGGGGACAGGCTATCCGGGGAGCTGTTTTTT
>TRBV2|few|TRBJ2-2|-
CASRDGLNTGELFF
TGTGCCAGCAGGGACGGATTAAACACCGGGGAGCTGTTTTTT
>TRBV29-1|-|TRBJ1-1|-
CSVNRVIAEAFF
TGCAGCGTTAACAGGGTTATCGCTGAAGCTTTCTTT
>TRBV2|-|TRBJ2-5|TRBD2
CASSEGRGGGETQYF
TGTGCCAGCAGTGAGGGGCGGGGGGGGGGAGAGACCCAGTACTTC
>TRBV7-3|-|TRBJ2-7|TRBD1
CASSPRQGAEQYF
TGTGCCAGCAGCCCTCGGCAGGGGGCCGAGCAGTACTTC
>TRBV4-1|once|TRBJ2-7|-
CASSRPGVPGEQYF
TGCGCCAGCAGCCGACCAGGGGTCCCAGGCGAGCAGTACTTC
>TRBV5-5|-|TRBJ2-1|-
CASSLDRVAYNERFF
TGTGCCAGCAGCTTGGACAGGGTCGCCTACAATGAGCGGTTCTTC
>TRBV19|-|TRBJ1-1|-
CASSIYHSYQGTEAFF
TGTGCCAGTAGTATATACCACTCCTACCAGGGCACTGAAGCTTTCTTT
>TRBV12-3/TRBV12-4|few|TRBJ2-2|-
CASSNSGIPGELFF
TGTGCCAGCAGCAATTCAGGGATCCCCGGGGAGCTGTTTTTT
>TRBV6-1|few|TRBJ1-3|-
CASKGRPSSGNTIYF
TGTGCCAGCAAGGGGCGGCCGAGCTCTGGAAACACCATATATTTT
>TRBV12-3/TRBV12-4|many|TRBJ2-3|TRBD1
CASTRQGAYTQYF
TGTGCCAGCACTAGACAGGGGGCATATACGCAGTATTTT
>TRBV28|few|TRBJ1-4|-
CASSLFNEKLFF
TGTGCCAGCAGTTTATTTAATGAAAAACTGTTTTTT
>TRBV6-1|-|TRBJ1-2|-
CASSELNSGVYGYTF
TGTGCCAGCAGTGAGCTAAACTCGGGGGTGTATGGCTACACCTTC
>TRBV20-1|many|TRBJ2-7|-
CSASQDQTYEQYF
TGCAGTGCTAGTCAGGACCAAACCTACGAGCAGTACTTC
>TRBV19|-|TRBJ1-5|-
CASSSKEAGSNQPQHF
TGTGCCAGTAGTAGCAAGGAGGCGGGGAGCAATCAGCCCCAGCATTTT
>TRBV20-1|many|TRBJ2-3|TRBD2
CSAPLSAGARTSTDTQYF
TGCAGTGCCCCACTAAGTGCGGGAGCACGGACTAGCACAGATACGCAGTATTTT
>TRBV12-3/TRBV12-4|-|TRBJ2-7|TRBD2
CASAFAGVTYEQYF
TGTGCCAGCGCCTTCGCGGGAGTAACCTACGAGCAGTACTTC
>TRBV20-1|many|TRBJ2-1|-
CSATGWAGVYNEQFF
TGCAGTGCTACTGGTTGGGCAGGGGTTTACAATGAGCAGTTCTTC
>TRBV2|many|TRBJ1-5|TRBD1
CASRTGEVQPQHF
TGTGCCAGTCGGACAGGGGAGGTTCAGCCCCAGCATTTT
>TRBV6-1|few|TRBJ1-4|TRBD1
CASRAGQNTEKLFF
TGTGCCAGCAGAGCGGGACAGAATACTGAAAAACTGTTTTTT
>TRBV3-1|many|TRBJ2-1|TRBD2
CASSQVTSGPPDEQFF
TGTGCCAGCAGCCAAGTAACTAGCGGCCCTCCGGATGAGCAGTTCTTC
>TRBV27|many|TRBJ2-5|TRBD2
CARNPLGREGFETQYF
TGTGCCAGGAATCCCTTAGGGCGGGAGGGATTCGAGACCCAGTACTTC
>TRBV6-2/TRBV6-3|many|TRBJ2-1|-
CASTSPRDKFDNEQFF
TGTGCCAGCACTTCCCCCCGGGACAAATTTGACAATGAGCAGTTCTTC
>TRBV7-3|many|TRBJ2-2|-
CASSLNLGTGELFF
TGTGCCAGCAGCTTAAACTTGGGCACCGGGGAGCTGTTTTTT
>TRBV2|few|TRBJ1-6|-
CASRPNNSPLHF
TGTGCCAGCAGGCCTAATAATTCACCCCTCCACTTT
>TRBV11-2|few|TRBJ2-4|-
CASSDPGTSIDIQYF
TGTGCCAGCAGCGACCCCGGGACCAGCATCGACATTCAGTACTTC
>TRBV13|few|TRBJ2-2|-
CASSYPGRRRGAGELFF
TGTGCCAGCAGCTACCCGGGTCGCCGGCGCGGGGCCGGGGAGCTGTTTTTT
>TRBV2|few|TRBJ2-1|TRBD2
CASSGAGGRVTEQFF
TGTGCCAGCAGTGGTGCGGGGGGGCGGGTAACTGAGCAGTTCTTC
>TRBV20-1|many|TRBJ2-7|TRBD2
CSAEPGLAGGEQYF
TGCAGTGCTGAACCGGGACTAGCGGGAGGAGAGCAGTACTTC
>TRBV11-2|-|TRBJ2-1|-
CASSSSAGLYNEQFF
TGTGCCAGCAGCTCGAGCGCGGGCCTCTACAATGAGCAGTTCTTC
>TRBV20-1|-|TRBJ2-7|-
CSASRTFDEQYF
TGCAGTGCTAGTCGTACGTTCGACGAGCAGTACTTC
>TRBV10-3|few|TRBJ2-1|-
CAISEGPNNNEQFF
TGTGCCATCAGTGAAGGGCCCAATAACAATGAGCAGTTCTTC
>TRBV11-1|-|TRBJ1-5|-
CASSFGQHQPQHF
TGTGCCAGCAGCTTTGGTCAGCATCAGCCCCAGCATTTT
>TRBV28|many|TRBJ1-5|-
CASREGISSNQPQHF
TGTGCCAGCAGAGAAGGGATATCGAGCAATCAGCCCCAGCATTTT
>TRBV29-1|few|TRBJ2-1|TRBD2
CSVEEGLAGYNEQFF
TGCAGCGTTGAAGAGGGACTAGCGGGGTACAATGAGCAGTTCTTC
>TRBV2|many|TRBJ1-6|-
CASGTSNSPLHF
TGTGCCAGTGGGACGAGTAATTCACCCCTCCACTTT